This TCR beta chain was obtained from a study of CD8+CD57+ T cells in acquired aplastic anemia. About the study: Sorted CD4+ and CD8+ cells gave an average of roughly 3.3 ug of DNA. CD4+ cell libraries from healthy donors averaged around 11 million reads.

Genomic DNA acted as the template from which TCR beta VDJ combination and CDR3 sequence profiling were carried out. MiXCR, run by TCRdb on the reads, gives a single entry per CDR3 protein. The sample yields 80,000 or so distinct CDR3 sequences, around 42% seen once. This CDR3 is built from 13 residues. Trimming cost V 6 bases and J 7 bases, with 13 bases left between them. Germline CDR1 reads LNHDA; CDR2 reads SQIVND (reference sequence). This chain joins TRBV19 and TRBJ1-5, with D perhaps TRBD1 (6 bases). This receptor was taken from a human donor in good health, serving as a control. The specimen was sorted CD4+, CD8+, or CD8+CD57+ T cells (not recorded which) from PBMCs. CDR3 loop: CASSRTAQQPQHF. The CDR3 coding sequence is TGTGCCAGTAGCCGGACAGCACAACAGCCCCAGCATTTT. Full variable domain (outside the CDR3, taken from reference TRBV19 and TRBJ1-5): DGGITQSPKYLFRKEGQNVTLSCEQNLNHDAMYWYRQDPGQGLRLIYYSQIVNDFQKGDIAEGYSVSREKKESFPLTVTSAQKNPTAFYLCASSRTAQQPQHFGDGTRLSIL.